This T cell receptor (beta chain) is from a study of tumor-infiltrating lymphocytes in primary liver carcinoma (dated by TCRdb to the late 2010s). With respect to the entire study: Of the five patients (three men and two women, aged 30 to 69 years), four had hepatocellular carcinoma and one had combined HCC and intrahepatic cholangiocarcinoma. The five patients had tumors staged T1-T3 N0M0, with maximum diameters ranging from about 4.2 to 10 cm. Samples yielded roughly 3.65 to 7.5 million productive TCRbeta reads; read depth did not differ significantly between tissue types. The study combined TCRbeta repertoire sequencing, expression microarrays and whole-exome sequencing across five regions of each liver tumor, with adjacent normal tissue and blood. A total of roughly 35 specimens from 5 patients went through TCRbeta repertoire sequencing, namely 25 tumor regions, 5 adjacent noncancerous liver tissues and 5 peripheral blood samples. Reproducibility between technical replicate repertoires was high, with correlation coefficients above 0.98 and mean shared-clone rates about 0.9. What the authors observed across the whole study: The top 250 clones accounted for a significantly greater share of the repertoire in tumors than in blood (p = 0.039). Since the samples were bulk and unsorted, there was no way to compare CD4+ and CD8+ T cell repertoires. Because sequencing covered only the TCR beta chain and unpaired alpha chains were not captured, true repertoire diversity is likely underestimated. Only a few patients were included in the study, and the authors note that the findings should be validated in a larger study. Consistent with antigen-driven expansion, pairs of tumor regions showed higher repertoire overlap (mean roughly 35%) than either tumor-adjacent pairs (about 17%) or tumor-blood pairs (roughly 14%).

From the cysteine through the phenylalanine, the CDR3 covers 12 amino acids. The retained sequence is limited to the CDR3, 36 bases, with the frame set at the first base. CDR1 and CDR2 are drawn from the germline V gene: SQVTM, ANQGSEA. V sheds 6 bases and J sheds 4 bases, leaving 12 bases between their ends. A constant-region primer and ProtoScript II reverse transcriptase were used to reverse-transcribe TCRbeta-specific cDNA from about 530 ng total RNA. The TCRbeta libraries were prepared through three rounds of nested multiplex PCR following a slightly modified ARM-PCR procedure. Multiplex TRBV1-TRBV30 forward primers and a Cbeta reverse primer were used in the first two PCR rounds, each of which was run for about 10 cycles. Sample barcodes and Illumina adapters were added in a final 25-cycle PCR using Deep VentR polymerase. Before sequencing, amplicons between 200 and 500 bp were purified from gel using a QIAquick gel extraction kit. The TCRbeta amplicons were sequenced with 250-bp paired-end reads on an Illumina HiSeq 2500. Per the authors' processing: Trimmomatic v0.33 was used to quality-trim the reads, and FLASH v1.2.11 was used to merge paired reads so that full CDR3 sequences could be recovered. MiGEC v1.2.1b assigned V, D and J germline segments to the rearranged TCRbeta sequences. Clonotype statistics and Shannon-Wiener diversity indices were computed with VDJtools v1.0.0. Except for diversity analysis, only each sample's 250 most abundant clonotypes were used in subsequent analyses to reduce sampling bias. Through fastp at Q25 and MiXCR, TCRdb rebuilt clones from the public reads, retaining in-frame beta chains. Rows with one shared CDR3 protein collapse into an entry with the most common genes and DNA. The V and J calls here are based on TCRdb, not the publication. The sample table contains 75,000 to 80,000 distinct CDR3 sequences; only one count was recorded for 69% of them. The leading ten clones occupy roughly 28% of the sample.

Total RNA and DNA were co-extracted without cell sorting from roughly 20-30 mg of bulk tissue using the AllPrep DNA/RNA mini kit. Surgical resection was performed in China between 2015 and early 2016 on about five patients with histopathologically diagnosed primary liver carcinoma. Patients had chronic HBV infection and were treatment-naive at sampling. Pieces of fresh tumor and adjacent tissue were cut in half, with one half kept in RNAlater at -80 degrees C and the other half sent for histology. This clonotype was seen at least ten times. The specificity of this receptor is unknown. Base-call qualities are not available, and no considerably larger clone is one nucleotide away.

Sequencing was carried out using tumor-adjacent normal liver tissue. The V and J genes are TRBV29-1 and TRBJ2-5; TRBD2 is a possible D gene, resting on 6 matching bases. The TCR sequence derives from a man aged 35 to 55 with primary liver carcinoma and hepatitis B virus infection. The CDR3 reads as follows: CSVTLGGETQYF. The nucleotides read TGCAGCGTCACTCTCGGGGGAGAGACCCAGTACTTC.